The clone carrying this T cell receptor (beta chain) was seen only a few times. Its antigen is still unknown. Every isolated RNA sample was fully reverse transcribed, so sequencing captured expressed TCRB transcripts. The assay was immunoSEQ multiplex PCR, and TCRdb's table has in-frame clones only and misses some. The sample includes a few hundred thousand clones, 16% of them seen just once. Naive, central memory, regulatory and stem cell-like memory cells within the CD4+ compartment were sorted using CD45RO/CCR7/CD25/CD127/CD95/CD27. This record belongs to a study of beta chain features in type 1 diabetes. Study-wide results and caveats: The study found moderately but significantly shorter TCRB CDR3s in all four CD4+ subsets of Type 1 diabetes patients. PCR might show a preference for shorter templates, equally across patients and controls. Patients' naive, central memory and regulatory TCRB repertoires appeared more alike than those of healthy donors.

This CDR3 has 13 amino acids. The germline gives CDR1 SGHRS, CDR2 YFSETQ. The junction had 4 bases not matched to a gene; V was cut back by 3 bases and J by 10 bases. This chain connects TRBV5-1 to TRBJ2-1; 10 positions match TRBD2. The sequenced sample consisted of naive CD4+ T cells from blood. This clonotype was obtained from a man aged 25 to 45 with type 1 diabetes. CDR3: CASSSTSGKEQFF. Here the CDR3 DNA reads TGCGCCAGCAGCTCAACTAGCGGGAAGGAGCAGTTCTTC.